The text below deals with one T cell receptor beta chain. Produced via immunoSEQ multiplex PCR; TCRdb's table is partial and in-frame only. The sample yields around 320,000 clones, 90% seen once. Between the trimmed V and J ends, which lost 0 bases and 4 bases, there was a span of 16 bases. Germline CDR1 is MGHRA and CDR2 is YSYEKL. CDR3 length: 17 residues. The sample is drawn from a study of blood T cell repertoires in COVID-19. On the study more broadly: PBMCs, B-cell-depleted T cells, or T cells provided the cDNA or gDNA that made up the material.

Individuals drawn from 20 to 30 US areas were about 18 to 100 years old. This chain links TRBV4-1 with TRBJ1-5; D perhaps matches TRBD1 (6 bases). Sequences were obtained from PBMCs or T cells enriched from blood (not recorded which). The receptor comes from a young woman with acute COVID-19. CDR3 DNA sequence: TGCGCCAGCAGCCAAGATAGGCCTCGGGGGGCTAATCAGCCCCAGCATTTT. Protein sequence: CASSQDRPRGANQPQHF.